A selection of T cell receptor beta chains follows, all from one sample in a study of blood T cell repertoires in COVID-19. Assay: immunoSEQ multiplex PCR; the TCRdb copy retains only in-frame clones and omits some. The profile shows approximately 500,000 clones, less than 90% of them singletons. Sequences were obtained from peripheral blood. These TCRs come from a woman aged 45-65 years with COVID-19, enrolled during active disease. Both conserved end residues are part of each CDR3. The order of the fields is CDR3 length, V gene, D gene, J gene, clone size, CDR3 protein, CDR3 DNA. D genes are given only for firm matches. Size tells how often a clone was seen (once, few, many) or the class of an expanded clone, and some rows leave it out.

cdr3_length: 13; v_call: TRBV6-1; d_call: NA; j_call: TRBJ1-1; clone_size: NA; cdr3_aa: CASSDGGATEAFF; cdr3_nt: TGTGCCAGCAGTGACGGGGGGGCCACTGAAGCTTTCTTT
cdr3_length: 16; v_call: TRBV11-1; d_call: NA; j_call: TRBJ2-5; clone_size: NA; cdr3_aa: CASSLGYGTHQETQYF; cdr3_nt: TGTGCCAGCAGCTTAGGGTACGGGACTCACCAAGAGACCCAGTACTTC
cdr3_length: 14; v_call: TRBV6-5; d_call: NA; j_call: TRBJ2-7; clone_size: NA; cdr3_aa: CASSPRRLTYEQYF; cdr3_nt: TGTGCCAGCAGCCCACGGAGACTAACCTACGAGCAGTACTTC
cdr3_length: 15; v_call: TRBV4-1; d_call: TRBD1; j_call: TRBJ2-7; clone_size: once; cdr3_aa: CASSQEQGANYEQYF; cdr3_nt: TGCGCCAGCAGCCAAGAACAGGGGGCTAACTACGAGCAGTACTTC
cdr3_length: 15; v_call: TRBV6-2/TRBV6-3; d_call: NA; j_call: TRBJ2-3; clone_size: NA; cdr3_aa: CASSLTSHPTDTQYF; cdr3_nt: TGTGCCAGCAGTTTAACTAGCCACCCCACAGATACGCAGTATTTT
cdr3_length: 16; v_call: TRBV4-2; d_call: NA; j_call: TRBJ1-4; clone_size: NA; cdr3_aa: CASSQGHQGEEEKLFF; cdr3_nt: TGTGCCAGCAGCCAAGGGCATCAGGGCGAGGAAGAAAAACTGTTTTTT
cdr3_length: 17; v_call: TRBV4-1; d_call: TRBD1; j_call: TRBJ1-1; clone_size: NA; cdr3_aa: CASSQRWAHRGLTEAFF; cdr3_nt: TGCGCCAGCAGCCAACGGTGGGCCCACAGGGGGCTCACTGAAGCTTTCTTT
cdr3_length: 15; v_call: TRBV6-5; d_call: TRBD1; j_call: TRBJ1-1; clone_size: NA; cdr3_aa: CASSRPRGRGTEAFF; cdr3_nt: TGTGCCAGCAGCCGCCCCAGGGGGCGAGGAACTGAAGCTTTCTTT
cdr3_length: 15; v_call: TRBV6-5; d_call: NA; j_call: TRBJ1-5; clone_size: NA; cdr3_aa: CASSRNRASNQPQHF; cdr3_nt: TGTGCCAGCAGTCGAAACAGGGCTAGCAATCAGCCCCAGCATTTT
cdr3_length: 14; v_call: TRBV5-6; d_call: TRBD1; j_call: TRBJ1-4; clone_size: few; cdr3_aa: CASSTGQGIEKLFF; cdr3_nt: TGTGCCAGCAGCACAGGACAGGGAATAGAAAAACTGTTTTTT
cdr3_length: 17; v_call: TRBV5-4; d_call: NA; j_call: TRBJ2-2; clone_size: NA; cdr3_aa: CAKKAHRGEVRTGELFF; cdr3_nt: TGTGCCAAAAAGGCCCACCGAGGGGAGGTCCGAACCGGGGAGCTGTTTTTT